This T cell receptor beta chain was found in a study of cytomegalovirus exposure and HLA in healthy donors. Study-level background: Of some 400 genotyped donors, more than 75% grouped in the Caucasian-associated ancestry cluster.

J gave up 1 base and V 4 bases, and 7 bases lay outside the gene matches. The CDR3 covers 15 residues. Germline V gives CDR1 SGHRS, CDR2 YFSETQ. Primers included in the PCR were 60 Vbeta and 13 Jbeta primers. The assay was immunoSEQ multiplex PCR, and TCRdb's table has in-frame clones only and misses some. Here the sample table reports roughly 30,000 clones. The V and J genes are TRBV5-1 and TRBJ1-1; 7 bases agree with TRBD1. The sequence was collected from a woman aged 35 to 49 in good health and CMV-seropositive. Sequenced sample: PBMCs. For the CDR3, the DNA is TGCGCCAGCAGCGCCAGGGGGACATGGAACACTGAAGCTTTCTTT. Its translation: CASSARGTWNTEAFF.